The 23 T cell receptor beta chains in this list originate from one sample, sequenced in a study of beta chain features in type 1 diabetes. Reverse transcription of all isolated RNA meant that expressed TCRB transcripts were sequenced. TCRdb keeps only in-frame clones here, not all; method: immunoSEQ multiplex PCR. The sample carries 900,000 or so clones, roughly a sixth recorded once. Sequencing was done on a sample of naive CD4+ T cells from blood. These receptors all come from a woman aged 18-29 years in good health.

In the case of this clone: Other DNA sequences of this sample code for an identical CDR3. This chain joins TRBV7-2 and TRBJ2-7, with D uncertain. CDR1 SGHTA and CDR2 FQGNSA come from the germline V gene. The V end was cut by 4 bases, the J end by 1 base, with 5 bases between. The CDR3 extends over 12 amino acids. CDR3 sequence (DNA): TGTGCCAGCAGCTCCCCTTCCTACGAGCAGTACTTC. Translation gives CASSSPSYEQYF. Full variable domain (remainder filled in from reference TRBV7-2 and TRBJ2-7): GAGVSQSPSNKVTEKGKDVELRCDPISGHTALYWYRQSLGQGLEFLIYFQGNSAPDKSGLPSDRFSAERTGGSVSTLTIQRTQQEDSAVYLCASSSPSYEQYFGPGTRLTVT.

The chain has TRBV28 and TRBJ2-1; TRBD1 agrees at 8 bases. Germline V gene sequence: CDR1 MDHEN, CDR2 SYDVKM. Trimming at V came to 2 bases and at J to 9 bases, leaving 9 bases not matched to a gene. The CDR3 is made up of 15 amino acids. In DNA form, the CDR3 reads TGTGCCAGCAGTTTAGGGGACAGGTGGGTCAGTGAGCAGTTCTTC. Protein: CASSLGDRWVSEQFF. The variable domain in full, with the rest retrieved from reference TRBV28 and TRBJ2-1, is DVKVTQSSRYLVKRTGEKVFLECVQDMDHENMFWYRQDPGLGLRLIYFSYDVKMKEKGDIPEGYSVSREKKERFSLILESASTNQTSMYLCASSLGDRWVSEQFFGPGTRLTVL.

The rearrangement links TRBV5-1 to TRBJ2-5; 7 bases agree with TRBD2. The germline CDR1 and CDR2 sequences are SGHRS and YFSETQ. After removal of 1 base from V and 4 bases from J, the junction contained 13 bases not matched to a gene. The CDR3 contains 17 residues. The CDR3 DNA reads as TGCGCCAGCAGCTTGTCGCAAGGAGCGGGATATGGAGAGACCCAGTACTTC. This translates into CASSLSQGAGYGETQYF.

This clone has just a few counts. In the same sample, other DNA sequences code for this CDR3. This chain uses TRBV4-1 with TRBJ2-7, with D possibly being TRBD1 (6 bases). The CDR3 extends over 14 amino acids. Germline V gene data show CDR1 as MGHRA and CDR2 as YSYEKL. Trimming took 4 bases from V and 1 from J, leaving 11 bases between them. CDR3 protein: CASSLGQGSYEQYF. The CDR3 DNA reads TGCGCCAGCAGCCTGGGGCAGGGGTCCTACGAGCAGTACTTC.

The rearrangement joins TRBV4-2 to TRBJ1-2, with D tentatively TRBD1 (6 bases). Germline V gene lookup returns CDR1 LGHNA and CDR2 YNFKEQ. The V gene lost 0 bases and the J gene lost 2 bases, with 10 bases spanning the gap. This CDR3 is built from 15 residues. This CDR3 is CASSQEGAGNYGYTF. CDR3 DNA sequence: TGTGCCAGCAGCCAAGAGGGGGCTGGGAACTATGGCTACACCTTC.

The genes are TRBV6-1 and TRBJ2-7; weak D call: TRBD1 (6 bases). This CDR3 has 13 amino acids. Trimming cost V 6 bases and J 5 bases, with 14 bases left between them. Looked up from germline, CDR1 is MNHNS and CDR2 is SASEGT. The chain's CDR3 is CASRQGIPHEQYF. The CDR3 region has the DNA TGTGCCAGCAGACAGGGAATACCCCACGAGCAGTACTTC.

The chain's CDR3 is CASSLDGVETQYF. CDR3 sequence (DNA): TGTGCCAGCTCACTGGACGGGGTGGAGACCCAGTACTTC. This chain links TRBV18 with TRBJ2-5, with D possibly matching TRBD2 (5 bases). Per the germline V gene, CDR1 is KGHSH and CDR2 is LQKENI. Between the trimmed V and J ends, which lost 4 bases and 5 bases, there was a span of 11 bases. The CDR3 consists of 13 residues.

The chain carries TRBV11-3 and TRBJ2-3; possibly TRBD1 or TRBD2 for D (5 bases each). The germline V and J ends were trimmed by 2 bases and 0 bases, with 18 bases remaining between them. The CDR3 covers 18 residues. Looked up from germline, CDR1 is SGHNT and CDR2 is YENEEA. In DNA form, the CDR3 reads TGTGCCAGCAGCTTATCGTTTGGGGCGGGCGCTAGCACAGATACGCAGTATTTT. This translates into CASSLSFGAGASTDTQYF.

This clone was counted between two and nine times. CDR3 residues: CASSLVSTSSGLSYNEQFF. CDR3 bases: TGTGCCAGCAGCTTGGTCTCTACTAGCTCCGGGTTGTCCTACAATGAGCAGTTCTTC. The rearrangement links TRBV7-2 to TRBJ2-1; D may be TRBD2 (6 bases). CDR1 SGHTA and CDR2 FQGNSA come from the germline V gene. V was cut by 3 bases and J by 1 base, with 22 bases left in between. The CDR3 totals 19 residues.

The V call is TRBV9, the J call TRBJ2-2; a possible D gene is TRBD1 (6 bases). Trimming pared 3 bases from V and 9 bases from J, leaving 24 bases between. The CDR3 is 17 amino acids. The V gene's germline CDR1 is SGDLS and CDR2 YYNGEE. CDR3 sequence reads: CASSAKAGAGSRRELFF. The CDR3 DNA follows: TGTGCCAGCAGCGCTAAAGCAGGGGCCGGATCCCGTAGGGAGCTGTTTTTT.

V usage is TRBV12-5 and J usage is TRBJ2-1, with a tentative D call TRBD1 (6 bases). This CDR3 region has 15 residues. Trimming took 1 base from V and 8 from J, leaving 15 bases between them. Germline V gene lookup returns CDR1 LGHNT and CDR2 FRNRAP. The CDR3 reads CASGLGRLQGHEQFF. CDR3 sequence (DNA): TGTGCTAGTGGTTTGGGGAGATTACAGGGTCATGAGCAGTTCTTC. Looking up the rest from reference TRBV12-5 and TRBJ2-1 gives the full variable domain: DARVTQTPRHKVTEMGQEVTMRCQPILGHNTVFWYRQTMMQGLELLAYFRNRAPLDDSGMPKDRFSAEMPDATLATLKIQPSEPRDSAVYFCASGLGRLQGHEQFFGPGTRLTVL.

A few counts support this clone. This sequence joins TRBV7-3 and TRBJ2-1; 9 positions match TRBD2. Germline lookup yields CDR1 SGHTA and CDR2 FQGTGA. V was clipped by 4 bases and J by 8 bases; unmatched bases: 6. The CDR3 length is 14 residues. The chain's CDR3 is CASSSYRTSDEQFF. Written as DNA, the CDR3 is TGTGCCAGCAGCTCATACAGGACTAGCGATGAGCAGTTCTTC.

The chain couples TRBV19 to TRBJ2-7, with a possible D match to TRBD1 (5 bases). Trimming cost V 4 bases and J 6 bases, with 13 bases left between them. CDR1 LNHDA and CDR2 SQIVND come from the germline V gene (reference sequence). The CDR3 is 13 residues long. CDR3 sequence: CASSTGAYREQYF. CDR3 coding DNA: TGTGCCAGTAGTACTGGGGCCTACCGCGAGCAGTACTTC.

This clone was counted between two and nine times. The chain uses TRBV5-6 and TRBJ2-7; 13 bases agree with TRBD2. The CDR3 spans 16 residues. CDR1 SGHDT and CDR2 YYEEEE come from the germline V gene. V lost 3 bases, J lost 4 bases, and 7 bases stayed unmatched. CDR3 nucleotide sequence: TGTGCCAGCAGCTGGGGACTAGCGGGATCTCCGTACGAGCAGTACTTC. Its translation is CASSWGLAGSPYEQYF.

This clone has just a few counts. The chain links TRBV28 to TRBJ1-3; D is unresolved. The V and J ends lost 6 bases and 3 bases respectively, with 15 bases between them. This CDR3 is built from 15 residues. The V gene's germline CDR1 is MDHEN and CDR2 SYDVKM. CDR3 DNA sequence: TGTGCCAGCAGGGAGGCGGGGAGGTTTGGAAACACCATATATTTT. Translated, it gives CASREAGRFGNTIYF.

The chain links TRBV11-3 to TRBJ2-1; 7 nucleotides agree with TRBD2. From germline, CDR1 is SGHNT and CDR2 YENEEA. The length of the CDR3 is 17 residues. V shed 5 bases, J shed 1 base, and the junction held 11 bases outside the gene matches. The chain's CDR3 is CASSETRGSPSYNEQFF. CDR3 sequence (DNA): TGTGCCAGCAGCGAAACACGCGGGAGCCCGTCCTACAATGAGCAGTTCTTC.

J is TRBJ2-7 and V is TRBV12-5; D ambiguous. CDR3 length: 12 amino acids. V lost 1 base and J lost 3, with 4 bases in between. CDR1 and CDR2 from the germline V gene are LGHNT and FRNRAP. CDR3 amino acids: CASGLGHYEQYF. In nucleotides, the CDR3 is TGTGCTAGTGGTTTGGGACACTACGAGCAGTACTTC.

The table lists this clone with a few counts. J is TRBJ1-1 and V is TRBV2, with D unresolved. Germline V gene data show CDR1 as SNHLY and CDR2 as FYNNEI. The CDR3 runs to 11 residues. The CDR3 nucleotides read TGTGCAAGCGTAAGGGAAACTGAAGCTTTCTTT. The encoded protein is CASVRETEAFF.

The chain couples TRBV19 to TRBJ1-2; the D is unclear. CDR1 and CDR2 (germline): LNHDA, SQIVND (reference sequence). The CDR3 is 13 amino acids. Trimming stripped 3 bases from V and 5 bases from J, with 10 bases between. DNA of the CDR3: TGTGCCAGTAGTATGGTACAGATGTATGGCTACACCTTC. This sequence encodes CASSMVQMYGYTF.

This chain connects TRBV5-1 to TRBJ2-1; 11 bases agree with TRBD2. The CDR3 has 18 residues. Trimming at V came to 1 base and at J to 4 bases, leaving 10 bases not matched to a gene. Germline-derived CDR1 and CDR2 are SGHRS and YFSETQ. CDR3 protein: CASSLRGIAGGRYNEQFF. In nucleotides, the CDR3 is TGCGCCAGCAGCTTGCGGGGAATAGCGGGAGGGAGATACAATGAGCAGTTCTTC.

V usage is TRBV5-1 and J usage is TRBJ2-7, with 8 bases aligning to TRBD1. This CDR3 is 16 amino acids long. After removal of 5 bases from V and 5 bases from J, the junction contained 15 bases not matched to a gene. In germline, CDR1 is SGHRS, CDR2 YFSETQ. In DNA, the CDR3 is TGCGCCAGCAGTAAAGCACAGGGGGTTACGATAGACGAGCAGTACTTC. It translates to CASSKAQGVTIDEQYF.

A few counts support this clone. This chain connects TRBV4-1 to TRBJ1-5; D gene ambiguous. CDR1 is MGHRA, CDR2 YSYEKL, per germline. Trimming cost V 5 bases and J 4 bases, with 9 bases left between them. The CDR3 covers 13 residues. The CDR3 spells CASSGRTNQPQHF. The CDR3 DNA sequence: TGCGCCAGCAGCGGACGAACGAATCAGCCCCAGCATTTT.

The chain recombines TRBV5-6 with TRBJ2-5; 8 bases match TRBD1. The CDR3 runs to 14 residues. Germline V CDR1 and CDR2: SGHDT, YYEEEE. V gave up 4 bases and J gave up 5 bases; unmatched junction bases: 7. The CDR3 loop reads CASSRQGAWETQYF. CDR3 sequence (DNA): TGTGCCAGCAGCAGGCAGGGGGCTTGGGAGACCCAGTACTTC.